Sequencing of this T cell receptor beta chain was carried out in a study of T cells in Graves' hyperthyroidism and ophthalmopathy. V trimming: 10 bases; J trimming: 0 bases; junction bases outside the gene matches: 11. Germline V CDR1 and CDR2: MDHEN, SYDVKM. This CDR3 is built from 16 residues. Ophthalmopathy cases met thresholds of Clinical Activity Score at least 3, NOSPECS grade at least 4 and duration under 3 months. For the diagnoses, clinical symptoms, serum thyroxine and TRAb, thyroid ultrasound and orbital computed tomography were used. This clonotype was found a few times. The investigators amplified TCR beta CDR3 regions from RNA transcripts. First-round RT-PCR of the TCR CDR3 relied on the HTBI primer set. Via MiXCR, TCRdb re-called the multiplex PCR reads, giving one row per CDR3 protein. The sample has 560,000 or so distinct CDR3 sequences, 20% seen once.

The chain links TRBV28 to TRBJ2-4, with 8 bases aligning to TRBD1. The source material was blood. The sequence was obtained from a man aged 35 to 55 with Graves' ophthalmopathy. The CDR3 region is CATSGQDALAKNIQYF. DNA for the CDR3: TGTGCCACTTCGGGACAGGACGCTCTAGCCAAAAACATTCAGTACTTC.